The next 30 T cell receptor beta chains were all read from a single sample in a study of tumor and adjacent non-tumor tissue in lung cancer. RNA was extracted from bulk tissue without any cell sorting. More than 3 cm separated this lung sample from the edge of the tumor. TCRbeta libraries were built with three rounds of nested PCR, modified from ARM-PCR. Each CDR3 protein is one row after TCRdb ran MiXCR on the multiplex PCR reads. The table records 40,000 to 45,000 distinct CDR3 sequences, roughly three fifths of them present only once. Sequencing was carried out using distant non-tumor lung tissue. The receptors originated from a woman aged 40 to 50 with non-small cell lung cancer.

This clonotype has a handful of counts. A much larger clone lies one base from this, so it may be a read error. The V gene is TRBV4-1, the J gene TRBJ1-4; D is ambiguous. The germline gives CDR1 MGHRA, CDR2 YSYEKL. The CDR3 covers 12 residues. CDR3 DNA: TGCGCCGGCAGCCGACAAAATGAAAAACTGTTTTTT. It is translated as CAGSRQNEKLFF.

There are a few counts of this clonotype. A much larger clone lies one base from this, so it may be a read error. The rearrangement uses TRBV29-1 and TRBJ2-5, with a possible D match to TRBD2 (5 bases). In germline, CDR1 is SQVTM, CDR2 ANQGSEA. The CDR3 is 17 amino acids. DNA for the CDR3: TGCAGCGTTGAGCGGGCCTCCTGGGGAGCGTCACAAGAGACCCAGTGCTTC. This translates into CSVERASWGASQETQCF.

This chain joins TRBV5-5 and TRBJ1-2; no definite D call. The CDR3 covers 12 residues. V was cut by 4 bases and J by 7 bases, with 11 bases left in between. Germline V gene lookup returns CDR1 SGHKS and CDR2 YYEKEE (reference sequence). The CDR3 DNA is TGTGCCAGCAGCCTTGAGTTGCTTGGCTACACCTTC. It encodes CASSLELLGYTF. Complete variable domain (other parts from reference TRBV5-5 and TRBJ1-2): DAGVTQSPTHLIKTRGQQVTLRCSPISGHKSVSWYQQVLGQGPQFIFQYYEKEERGRGNFPDRFSARQFPNYSSELNVNALLLGDSALYLCASSLELLGYTFGSGTRLTVV.

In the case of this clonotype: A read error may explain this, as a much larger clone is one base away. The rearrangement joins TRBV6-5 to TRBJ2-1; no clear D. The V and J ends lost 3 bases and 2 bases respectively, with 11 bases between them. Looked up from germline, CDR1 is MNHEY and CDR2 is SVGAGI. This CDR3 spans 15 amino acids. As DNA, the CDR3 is TGTGCCAGCAGTTATAGGCGGAGTCCCTACAATGAGCAGTTCTTC. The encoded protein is CASSYRRSPYNEQFF.

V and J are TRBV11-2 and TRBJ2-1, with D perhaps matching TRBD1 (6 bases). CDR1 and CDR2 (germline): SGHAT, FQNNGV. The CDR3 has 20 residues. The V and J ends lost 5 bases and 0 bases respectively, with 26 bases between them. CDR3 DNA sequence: TGTGCCAGCAGCCGTCTGGGGGCGTGCGGATTTGTATCCTCCTACAATGAGCAGTTCTTC. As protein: CASSRLGACGFVSSYNEQFF.

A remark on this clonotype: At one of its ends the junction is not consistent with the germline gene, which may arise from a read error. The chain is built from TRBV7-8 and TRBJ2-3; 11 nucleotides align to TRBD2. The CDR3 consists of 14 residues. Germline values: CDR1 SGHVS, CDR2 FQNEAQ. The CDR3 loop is CPSTLAGGTDTQYF. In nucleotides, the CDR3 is TGTCCCAGCACCCTAGCGGGAGGTACTGATACGCAGTATTTT.

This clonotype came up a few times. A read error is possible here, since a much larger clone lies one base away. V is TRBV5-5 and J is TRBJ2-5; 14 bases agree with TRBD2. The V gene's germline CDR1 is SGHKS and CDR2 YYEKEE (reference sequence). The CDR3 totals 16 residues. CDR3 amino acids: CTSSARTSGGKETQYF. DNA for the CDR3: TGTACCAGCAGCGCACGGACTAGCGGGGGGAAAGAGACCCAGTACTTC. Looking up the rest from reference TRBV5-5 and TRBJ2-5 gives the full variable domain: DAGVTQSPTHLIKTRGQQVTLRCSPISGHKSVSWYQQVLGQGPQFIFQYYEKEERGRGNFPDRFSARQFPNYSSELNVNALLLGDSALYLCTSSARTSGGKETQYFGPGTRLLVL.

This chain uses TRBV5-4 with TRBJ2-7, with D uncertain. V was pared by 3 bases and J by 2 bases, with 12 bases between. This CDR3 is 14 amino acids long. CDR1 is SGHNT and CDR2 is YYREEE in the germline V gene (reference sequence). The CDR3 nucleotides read TGTGCCAGCAGCTCTTGGCGGTGGCCCTACGAGCAGTACTTC. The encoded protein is CASSSWRWPYEQYF.

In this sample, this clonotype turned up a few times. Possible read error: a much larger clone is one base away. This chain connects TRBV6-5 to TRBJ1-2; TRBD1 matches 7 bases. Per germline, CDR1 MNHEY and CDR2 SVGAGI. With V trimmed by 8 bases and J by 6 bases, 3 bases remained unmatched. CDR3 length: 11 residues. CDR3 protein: CASGDRDGYTF. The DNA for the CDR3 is TGTGCCAGCGGTGACAGGGATGGCTACACCTTC.

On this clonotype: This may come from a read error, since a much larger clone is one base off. The CDR3 is CASSLAVAGGVVNEHFF. Written as DNA, the CDR3 is TGCGCCAGCAGCTTGGCGGTAGCGGGAGGGGTCGTCAATGAGCATTTCTTC. The chain is built from TRBV5-1 and TRBJ2-1; 11 nucleotides align to TRBD2. The CDR3 is made up of 17 amino acids. The germline V gene encodes CDR1 SGHRS and CDR2 YFSETQ.

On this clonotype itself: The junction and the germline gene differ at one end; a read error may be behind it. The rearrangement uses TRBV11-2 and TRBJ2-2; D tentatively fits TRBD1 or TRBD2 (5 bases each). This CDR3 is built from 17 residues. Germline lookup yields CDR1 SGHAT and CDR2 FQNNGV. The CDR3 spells CASSLARGKTLGWELFF. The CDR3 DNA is TGTGCCAGCAGCTTAGCCCGGGGCAAGACATTAGGCTGGGAACTGTTTTTT.

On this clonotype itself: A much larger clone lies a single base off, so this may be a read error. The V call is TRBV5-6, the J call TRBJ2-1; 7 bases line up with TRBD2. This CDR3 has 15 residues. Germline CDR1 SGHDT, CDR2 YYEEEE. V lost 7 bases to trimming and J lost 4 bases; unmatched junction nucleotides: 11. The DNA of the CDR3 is TGTGCCAGCGCCCCCGGGGCTAGCGGTTACAATGAGCAGTTCTTC. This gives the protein CASAPGASGYNEQFF.

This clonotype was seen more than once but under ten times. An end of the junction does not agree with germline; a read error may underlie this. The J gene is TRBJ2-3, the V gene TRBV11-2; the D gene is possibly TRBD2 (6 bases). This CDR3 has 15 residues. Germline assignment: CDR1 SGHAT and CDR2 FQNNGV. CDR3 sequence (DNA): TGTCCCAGCAGCTTAGGGGCGGGGCCGACAGATACGCAGTGTTTT. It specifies CPSSLGAGPTDTQCF.

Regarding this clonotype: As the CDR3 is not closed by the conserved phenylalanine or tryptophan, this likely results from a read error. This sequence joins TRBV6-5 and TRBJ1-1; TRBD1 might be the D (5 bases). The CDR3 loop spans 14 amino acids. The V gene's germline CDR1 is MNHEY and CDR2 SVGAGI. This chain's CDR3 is CASSGLGRDTEAFL. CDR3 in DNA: TGTGCAAGCAGTGGCCTGGGACGGGACACTGAAGCTTTCCTT.

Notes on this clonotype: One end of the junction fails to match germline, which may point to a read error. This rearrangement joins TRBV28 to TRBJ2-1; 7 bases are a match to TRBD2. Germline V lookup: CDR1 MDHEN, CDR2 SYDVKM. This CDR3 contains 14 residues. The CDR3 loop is CASSFLGGGGEHFF. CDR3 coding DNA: TGTGCCAGCAGTTTTCTGGGGGGGGGTGGGGAGCACTTCTTC.

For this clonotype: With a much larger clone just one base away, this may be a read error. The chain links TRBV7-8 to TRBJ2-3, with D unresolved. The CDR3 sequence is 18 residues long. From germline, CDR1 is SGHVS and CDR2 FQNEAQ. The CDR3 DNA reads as TGTGCCAGCAGACCAACCCAATTCTCCAATTTGGGCACAGATATGCAGTATTTT. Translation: CASRPTQFSNLGTDMQYF. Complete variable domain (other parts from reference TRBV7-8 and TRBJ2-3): GAGVSQSPRYKVAKRGQDVALRCDPISGHVSLFWYQQALGQGPEFLTYFQNEAQLDKSGLPSDRFFAERPEGSVSTLKIQRTQQEDSAVYLCASRPTQFSNLGTDMQYFGPGTRLTVL.

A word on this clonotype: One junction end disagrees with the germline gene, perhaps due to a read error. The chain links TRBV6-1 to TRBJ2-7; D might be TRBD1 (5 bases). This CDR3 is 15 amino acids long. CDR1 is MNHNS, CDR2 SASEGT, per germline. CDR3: CASSEQGGYIYDQYF. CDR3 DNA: TGTGCCAGCAGTGAGCAGGGTGGGTACATCTACGATCAGTACTTC.

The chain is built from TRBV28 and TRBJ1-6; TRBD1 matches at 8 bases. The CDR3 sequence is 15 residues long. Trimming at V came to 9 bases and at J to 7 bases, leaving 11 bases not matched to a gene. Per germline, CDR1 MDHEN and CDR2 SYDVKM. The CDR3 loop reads CARRLIQGANSPLHF. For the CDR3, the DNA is TGTGCCAGGAGGCTGATCCAGGGGGCGAATTCACCCCTCCACTTT.

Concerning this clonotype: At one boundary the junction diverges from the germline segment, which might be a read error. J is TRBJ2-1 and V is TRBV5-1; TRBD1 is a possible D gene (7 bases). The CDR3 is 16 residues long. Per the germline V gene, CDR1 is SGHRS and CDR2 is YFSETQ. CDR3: CASSPAQGGNYNEKFF. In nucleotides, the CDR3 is TGCGCGAGCAGCCCTGCCCAGGGGGGCAACTACAATGAGAAGTTCTTC.

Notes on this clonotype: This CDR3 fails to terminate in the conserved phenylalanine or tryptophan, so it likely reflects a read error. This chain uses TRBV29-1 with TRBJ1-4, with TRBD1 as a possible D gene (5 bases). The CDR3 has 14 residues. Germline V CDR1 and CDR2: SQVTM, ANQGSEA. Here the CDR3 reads CSVQTGHPNEELFL. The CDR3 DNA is TGCAGCGTACAAACAGGACATCCGAATGAAGAACTGTTTTTG.

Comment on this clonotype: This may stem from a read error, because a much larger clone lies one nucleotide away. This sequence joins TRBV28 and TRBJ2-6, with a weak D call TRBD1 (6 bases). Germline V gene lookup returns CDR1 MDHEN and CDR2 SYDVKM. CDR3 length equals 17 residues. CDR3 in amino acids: CVSSLLRGSSGANVLTF. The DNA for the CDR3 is TGTGTCAGCAGCTTACTTAGGGGGAGCTCTGGGGCCAACGTCCTGACTTTC.

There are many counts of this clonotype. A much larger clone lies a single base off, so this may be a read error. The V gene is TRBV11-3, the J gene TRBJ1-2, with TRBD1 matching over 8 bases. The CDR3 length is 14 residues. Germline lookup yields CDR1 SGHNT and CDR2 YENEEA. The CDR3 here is CASGLGSGGIGYTF. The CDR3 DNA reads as TGTGCCAGCGGCTTGGGTTCAGGGGGCATTGGCTACACCTTC.

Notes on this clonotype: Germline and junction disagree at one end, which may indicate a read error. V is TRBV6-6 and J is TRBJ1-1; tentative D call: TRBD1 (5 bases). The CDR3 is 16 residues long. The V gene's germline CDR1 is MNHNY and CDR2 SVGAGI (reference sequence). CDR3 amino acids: CASSYSPHRTDTQAFF. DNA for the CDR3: TGTGCCAGCAGCTACTCCCCCCACCGAACGGACACTCAAGCTTTCTTT.

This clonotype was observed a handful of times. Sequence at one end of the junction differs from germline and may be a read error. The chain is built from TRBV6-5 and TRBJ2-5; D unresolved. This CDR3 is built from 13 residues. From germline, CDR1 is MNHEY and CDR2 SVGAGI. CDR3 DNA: TGTGCCAGCTCGAGAACATGTCAAGAGACCCAGTGCTTC. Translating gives CASSRTCQETQCF.

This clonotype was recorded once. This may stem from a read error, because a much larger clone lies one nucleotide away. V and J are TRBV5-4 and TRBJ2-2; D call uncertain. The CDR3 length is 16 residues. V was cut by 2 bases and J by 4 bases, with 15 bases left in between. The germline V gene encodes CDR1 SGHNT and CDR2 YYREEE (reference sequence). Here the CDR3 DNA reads TGTGCCAGCAGCTTTTCCGTGCATGAGGCCACCGGGGAGCTGTTTTTT. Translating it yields CASSFSVHEATGELFF.

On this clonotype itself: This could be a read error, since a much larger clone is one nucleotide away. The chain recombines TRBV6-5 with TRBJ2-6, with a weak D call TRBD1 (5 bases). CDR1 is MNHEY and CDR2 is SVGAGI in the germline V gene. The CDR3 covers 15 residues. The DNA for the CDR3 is TGTGCCAGCAGCCGCGGTCTCTCTGGGGCCAACGTCCTGATTTTC. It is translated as CASSRGLSGANVLIF.

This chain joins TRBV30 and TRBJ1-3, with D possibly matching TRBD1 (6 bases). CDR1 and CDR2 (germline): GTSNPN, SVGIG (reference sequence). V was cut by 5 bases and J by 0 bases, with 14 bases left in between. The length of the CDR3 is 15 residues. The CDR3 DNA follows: TGTGCCTGGTGCCTTCAGGGGATCTCTGGAAACACCATATATTTT. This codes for CAWCLQGISGNTIYF.

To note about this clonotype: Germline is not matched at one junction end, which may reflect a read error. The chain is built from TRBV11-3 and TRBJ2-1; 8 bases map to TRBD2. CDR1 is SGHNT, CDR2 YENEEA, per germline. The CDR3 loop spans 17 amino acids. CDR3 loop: CARSHGRLVAGSNKQFF. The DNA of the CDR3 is TGTGCCAGAAGCCACGGGCGGTTGGTAGCGGGAAGCAATAAGCAGTTCTTC.

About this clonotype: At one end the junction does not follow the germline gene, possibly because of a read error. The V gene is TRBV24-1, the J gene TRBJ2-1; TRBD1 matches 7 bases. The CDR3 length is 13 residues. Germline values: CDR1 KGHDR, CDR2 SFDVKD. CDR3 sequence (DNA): TGTGGCACCCATACAGGGGCGAACAATGAGCAGTTCTTC. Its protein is CGTHTGANNEQFF.

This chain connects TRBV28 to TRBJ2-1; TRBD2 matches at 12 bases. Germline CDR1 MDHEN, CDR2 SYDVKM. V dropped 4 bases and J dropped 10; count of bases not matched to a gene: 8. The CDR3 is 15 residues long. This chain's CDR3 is CASSSGLAGSREQFF. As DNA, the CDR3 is TGTGCCAGCAGTTCAGGACTAGCGGGGTCCAGGGAGCAGTTCTTC.